Below, 29 T cell receptor beta chains from the same sample are listed, as sequenced in a study of T cells after yellow fever vaccination. TCRdb redid the calling of the 5' RACE reads with MiXCR, one entry per CDR3 protein. The sample has some 350,000 distinct CDR3 sequences; 6% to 8% are singletons. The sample was PBMCs, taken 5 days after the yellow fever booster vaccination. Receptor source: a man aged 25-45 years who received the YFV17D yellow fever vaccine.

This clonotype was seen more than once but under ten times. The V and J genes are TRBV20-1 and TRBJ1-2, with D tentatively TRBD1 (5 bases). Germline lookup yields CDR1 DFQATT and CDR2 SNEGSKA (reference sequence). Trimming took off 0 bases at V and 8 bases at J, with 19 bases between the two ends. CDR3 length equals 15 residues. The CDR3 nucleotides are TGCAGTGCTAGAGATCAGGTGCCGGGGGTGAAGGGCTACACCTTC. Protein: CSARDQVPGVKGYTF.

This clonotype has a count of ten or more. J is TRBJ2-2 and V is TRBV20-1; D gene unclear. The germline V and J ends were trimmed by 6 bases and 0 bases, with 11 bases remaining between them. Germline CDR1 is DFQATT and CDR2 is SNEGSKA (reference sequence). This CDR3 is 14 amino acids long. This CDR3 reads CSALHGANTGELFF. CDR3 nucleotides: TGCAGTGCCCTTCACGGCGCGAACACCGGGGAGCTGTTTTTT.

This clonotype was detected only a few times. The V call is TRBV18, the J call TRBJ2-3; 9 bases match TRBD1. Germline values: CDR1 KGHSH, CDR2 LQKENI. This CDR3 comprises 15 residues. Trimming removed 2 bases from V and 3 bases from J; junction bases left unmatched: 3. CDR3 sequence: CASSPTGGATDTQYF. The CDR3 DNA follows: TGTGCCAGCTCACCAACAGGGGGCGCGACAGATACGCAGTATTTT.

This clonotype was observed a few times. V usage is TRBV28 and J usage is TRBJ2-5; 11 nucleotides line up with TRBD1. Per the germline V gene, CDR1 is MDHEN and CDR2 is SYDVKM. The V and J ends lost 6 bases and 5 bases, in that order; junction bases with no gene match: 8. The CDR3 contains 15 residues. The CDR3 DNA is TGTGCCAGCAGACGAGGACAGGGGGCTCGGGAGACCCAGTACTTC. It is translated as CASRRGQGARETQYF.

This clonotype was found a few times. The V and J genes are TRBV30 and TRBJ1-2; D call uncertain. The ends were cut back, 3 bases at V and 5 bases at J, with 10 bases in the middle. CDR1 and CDR2 (germline): GTSNPN, SVGIG (reference sequence). This CDR3 spans 12 amino acids. The CDR3 sequence is CAWSPRLYGYTF. The CDR3 DNA reads TGTGCCTGGAGCCCCAGACTGTATGGCTACACCTTC.

This clonotype was seen many times. The chain combines TRBV6-1 with TRBJ2-3, with TRBD2 matching 7 bases. Per the germline V gene, CDR1 is MNHNS and CDR2 is SASEGT. V lost 8 bases, J lost 0 bases, and 5 bases stayed unmatched. The CDR3 has 14 amino acids. CDR3 sequence (DNA): TGTGCCAGCGGGAGGGCAGGTAGCACAGATACGCAGTATTTT. Translation gives CASGRAGSTDTQYF.

This rearrangement joins TRBV5-6 to TRBJ2-1; D unclear. Germline CDR1 is SGHDT and CDR2 is YYEEEE. V was pared by 9 bases and J by 6 bases, with 22 bases between. This CDR3 spans 15 amino acids. The chain's CDR3 is CAMSPPPLPSNEQFF. DNA for the CDR3: TGTGCCATGAGCCCCCCGCCCCTCCCCTCCAATGAGCAGTTCTTC.

The table lists this clonotype with many counts. This chain connects TRBV7-2 to TRBJ2-1; TRBD2 matches at 9 bases. The CDR3 consists of 16 residues. The trim removed 0 bases at V and 8 bases at J, leaving 8 bases unmatched. Per the germline V gene, CDR1 is SGHTA and CDR2 is FQGNSA. The CDR3 DNA reads as TGTGCCAGCAGCTTAGCCGGAGTAGCGGGAGCCTATGAGCAGTTCTTC. It codes for CASSLAGVAGAYEQFF.

This clonotype was picked up a small number of times. This chain connects TRBV20-1 to TRBJ2-7; TRBD1 is a possible D gene (5 bases). V was shortened by 0 bases and J by 5 bases, with 11 bases between the two germline ends. The germline V gene has CDR1 DFQATT and CDR2 SNEGSKA (reference sequence). The CDR3 has 13 amino acids. CDR3 in amino acids: CSARDRQGDEQYF. The CDR3 nucleotides are TGCAGTGCTAGAGATAGGCAGGGCGACGAGCAGTACTTC.

This clonotype was detected ten times or more. The chain has TRBV18 and TRBJ2-2; D might be TRBD1 (5 bases). The CDR3 has 16 amino acids. Trimming took 4 bases from V and 1 from J, leaving 13 bases between them. Germline assignment: CDR1 KGHSH and CDR2 LQKENI. CDR3 DNA sequence: TGTGCCAGCTCACAGGAGATGGGGCAGAACACCGGGGAGCTGTTTTTT. Amino acids: CASSQEMGQNTGELFF. Based on the CDR3 plus reference TRBV18 and TRBJ2-2, the full variable domain is NAGVMQNPRHLVRRRGQEARLRCSPMKGHSHVYWYRQLPEEGLKFMVYLQKENIIDESGMPKERFSAEFPKEGPSILRIQQVVRGDSAAYFCASSQEMGQNTGELFFGEGSRLTVL.

This clonotype came up many times. The chain uses TRBV6-2 or TRBV6-3 and TRBJ2-3; D is ambiguous. V dropped 10 bases and J dropped 6 bases, with 5 bases sitting between them. Germline-derived CDR1 and CDR2 are MNHEY and SVGEGT. This CDR3 is 9 amino acids long. The CDR3 region is CATGDTQYF. The CDR3 coding sequence is TGTGCCACCGGGGATACGCAGTATTTT.

The sample holds a few counts of this clonotype. J is TRBJ2-1 and V is TRBV5-5; D is perhaps TRBD2 (6 bases). Trimming pared 4 bases from V and 7 bases from J, leaving 21 bases between. CDR3 size: 16 residues. Germline-derived CDR1 and CDR2 are SGHKS and YYEKEE (reference sequence). The CDR3 region has the DNA TGTGCCAGCAGCCCCATGGAACGGGGGTGGCGGAATGAGCAGTTCTTC. It is translated as CASSPMERGWRNEQFF.

This clonotype was observed a handful of times. The J gene is TRBJ1-2, the V gene TRBV20-1; the match to TRBD1 covers 10 bases. With V trimmed by 5 bases and J by 2 bases, 8 bases remained unmatched. The CDR3 covers 15 residues. Germline V gives CDR1 DFQATT, CDR2 SNEGSKA (reference sequence). This CDR3 is CSAPALGQGNYGYTF. CDR3 nucleotide sequence: TGCAGTGCTCCCGCATTGGGACAGGGGAACTATGGCTACACCTTC.

The sample holds many counts of this clonotype. The rearrangement joins TRBV7-9 to TRBJ2-5; a possible D gene is TRBD1 (5 bases). The germline V gene has CDR1 SEHNR and CDR2 FQNEAQ (reference sequence). The CDR3 is 13 residues long. Between the trimmed V and J ends, which lost 8 bases and 2 bases, there was a span of 12 bases. The CDR3 DNA is TGTGCCAGCGGGAAGGGGCATCAAGAGACCCAGTACTTC. This translates into CASGKGHQETQYF. The whole variable domain, filled in from reference TRBV7-9 and TRBJ2-5, reads DTGVSQNPRHKITKRGQNVTFRCDPISEHNRLYWYRQTLGQGPEFLTYFQNEAQLEKSRLLSDRFSAERPKGSFSTLEIQRTEQGDSAMYLCASGKGHQETQYFGPGTRLLVL.

A note on this clonotype: At one end the junction does not follow the germline gene, possibly because of a read error. The V gene is TRBV7-7, the J gene TRBJ2-3; D may be TRBD1 (6 bases). Per germline, CDR1 SSHAT and CDR2 FNYEAQ (reference sequence). The CDR3 length is 15 residues. CDR3 sequence reads: CASSPVGGGTDTQYF. In DNA form, the CDR3 reads TGTGCTAGCAGCCCCGTTGGGGGCGGCACAGATACGCAGTATTTT.

This clonotype appeared many times. The rearrangement links TRBV7-8 to TRBJ2-5, with 9 bases matching TRBD2. V lost 1 base to trimming and J lost 4 bases; unmatched junction nucleotides: 13. The CDR3 contains 18 residues. Per the germline V gene, CDR1 is SGHVS and CDR2 is FQNEAQ. CDR3 sequence (DNA): TGTGCCAGCAGCTTAGTATTCTCTTGGACTAGCGTCCCAGAGACCCAGTACTTC. Translation gives CASSLVFSWTSVPETQYF.

This chain links TRBV12-3 or TRBV12-4 with TRBJ1-5; D gene ambiguous. The CDR3 contains 14 residues. V was trimmed by 2 bases and J by 3 bases, leaving 8 bases between them. CDR3 loop: CASSLSQNNQPQHF. The DNA for the CDR3 is TGTGCCAGCAGTTTATCCCAGAACAATCAGCCCCAGCATTTT.

This clonotype showed up many times. The chain links TRBV7-8 to TRBJ2-7, with unresolved D. Germline V gene sequence: CDR1 SGHVS, CDR2 FQNEAQ. The CDR3 is 14 residues long. V was cut by 2 bases and J by 2 bases, with 10 bases left in between. CDR3 amino acids: CASSLRYSPYEQYF. The CDR3 region has the DNA TGTGCCAGCAGCTTAAGGTACAGCCCCTACGAGCAGTACTTC.

This clonotype was found a few times. V gene TRBV5-1 combines with J gene TRBJ2-3; D is uncertain. V was cut by 0 bases and J by 6 bases, with 11 bases left in between. Germline loops: CDR1 SGHRS, CDR2 YFSETQ. CDR3 length: 14 residues. CDR3 sequence (DNA): TGCGCCAGCAGCTTGGGGGCTTCTTCCGATACGCAGTATTTT. Translated: CASSLGASSDTQYF.

This clonotype was detected ten times or more. The chain employs TRBV3-1 and TRBJ2-1; D unresolved. V gave up 4 bases and J gave up 9 bases, with 7 bases separating them. The CDR3 is made up of 11 amino acids. Germline V gene sequence: CDR1 LGHDT, CDR2 YNNKEL (reference sequence). The CDR3 sequence is CASSRTGEQFF. The CDR3 DNA reads as TGTGCCAGCAGCCGCACGGGTGAGCAGTTCTTC.

This clonotype was recorded a few times. The chain is built from TRBV5-1 and TRBJ2-7; D may match TRBD1 or TRBD2 (5 bases each). Germline V gene sequence: CDR1 SGHRS, CDR2 YFSETQ. This CDR3 is built from 15 residues. Trimming pared 0 bases from V and 5 bases from J, leaving 15 bases between. CDR3 amino acids: CASSLAPGPQDEQYF. The DNA of the CDR3 is TGCGCCAGCAGCTTGGCACCGGGACCTCAAGACGAGCAGTACTTC.

The table lists this clonotype with many counts. V and J are TRBV7-2 and TRBJ2-7; D uncertain. In germline, CDR1 is SGHTA, CDR2 FQGNSA. The CDR3 contains 14 residues. The V and J ends lost 4 bases and 7 bases respectively, with 17 bases between them. The CDR3 reads CASSYIKEVREQYF. The CDR3 region has the DNA TGTGCCAGCAGCTACATAAAAGAGGTACGAGAGCAGTACTTC.

The chain joins TRBV7-2 to TRBJ2-1; D tentatively fits TRBD1 or TRBD2 (5 bases each). This CDR3 contains 14 residues. V shed 5 bases and J shed 2 bases, with 10 bases lying between them. The germline V gene has CDR1 SGHTA and CDR2 FQGNSA. The CDR3 DNA reads TGTGCCAGCAGCCAACCGGGACCCTACAATGAGCAGTTCTTC. It codes for CASSQPGPYNEQFF.

This chain joins TRBV28 and TRBJ2-1; D assignment may be TRBD1 or TRBD2 (5 bases each). CDR1 is MDHEN and CDR2 is SYDVKM in the germline V gene. CDR3 length equals 16 residues. Trimming pared 5 bases from V and 10 bases from J, leaving 24 bases between. CDR3 amino acids: CASSVNGAFIAYEQFF. The CDR3 DNA reads TGTGCCAGCAGTGTTAACGGGGCTTTCATAGCGTACGAGCAGTTCTTC.

This clonotype was detected only a few times. V is TRBV7-9 and J is TRBJ1-1; no firm D call. Germline V gene data show CDR1 as SEHNR and CDR2 as FQNEAQ (reference sequence). The CDR3 has 14 residues. V gave up 5 bases and J gave up 0 bases, with 10 bases separating them. CDR3 DNA: TGTGCCAGCAGCCCCCAGACGGTGAACACTGAAGCTTTCTTT. Translating it yields CASSPQTVNTEAFF.

In its sample, this clonotype was seen many times. The gene calls are TRBV10-3 and TRBJ2-3; tentative D call: TRBD2 (5 bases). V was cut by 3 bases and J by 4 bases, with 14 bases left in between. The CDR3 contains 15 residues. The germline V gene has CDR1 ENHRY and CDR2 SYGVKD. CDR3 region: CAISEGSGKSDTQYF. Written as DNA, the CDR3 is TGTGCCATCAGTGAAGGATCCGGGAAATCAGATACGCAGTATTTT.

This clonotype appeared many times. This chain joins TRBV7-2 and TRBJ2-7, with a weak D call TRBD1 (6 bases). The CDR3 contains 14 residues. From germline, CDR1 is SGHTA and CDR2 FQGNSA. The ends were cut back, 6 bases at V and 1 base at J, with 13 bases in the middle. This CDR3 reads CASRTTGTSYEQYF. CDR3 bases: TGTGCCAGCAGAACGACCGGGACATCCTACGAGCAGTACTTC.

The chain has TRBV4-3 and TRBJ1-3, with 10 bases matching TRBD1. After removal of 3 bases from V and 7 bases from J, the junction contained 12 bases not matched to a gene. The CDR3 has 17 residues. Germline V lookup: CDR1 LGHNA, CDR2 YSLEER. CDR3 loop: CASSQWPWTGQGNTIYF. The DNA for the CDR3 is TGCGCCAGCAGCCAGTGGCCCTGGACGGGACAGGGGAACACCATATATTTT.

The CDR3 DNA reads as TGTGCCAGCAGTGTGGGAAGGAGCAATGAGCAGTTCTTC. This gives the protein CASSVGRSNEQFF. The J gene is TRBJ2-1, the V gene TRBV5-6, with D hard to call. Trimming shortened V by 5 bases and J by 6 bases, and 12 bases separated the two germline ends. The CDR3 is 13 residues long. Germline values: CDR1 SGHDT, CDR2 YYEEEE.